This T cell receptor beta chain derives from a study of blood T cells in healthy people across ages. Overall study: About one barcoded beta molecule per two T cells was the capture yield of template switching.

A note on this clonotype: Its antigen is not identified. This may arise from a read error, as a much more abundant clone is one base away.

Each sample gave at least 6.5 million isolated PBMCs. The use of a sample-barcoded 5' primer and a J-beta primer mix characterized a second PCR of about 7 to 12 cycles. Every sample produced at least 2.5 million CDR3-containing paired-end reads. TCRdb processed the 5' RACE reads anew with MiXCR; each CDR3 protein has one entry. The data show roughly 1.6 million distinct CDR3 sequences, roughly 30% seen once. Points from the study as a whole: Researchers said unsorted PBMCs prevented a conclusive naive versus antigen-experienced comparison.

Trimming left V 1 base short and J 5 bases short, with 14 bases between. The CDR3 extends over 15 amino acids. Germline CDR1 reads MGHRA; CDR2 reads YSYEKL. Input material: blood. The sequence came from a woman in her twenties or thirties in good health. The V call is TRBV4-1, the J call TRBJ2-5; no firm D call. In DNA, the CDR3 is TGCGCCAGCAGCCAAGGATTAGGTCTCGCGGAGACCCAGTACTTC. Its translation is CASSQGLGLAETQYF.